A selection of T cell receptor beta chains follows, all from one sample in a study of blood T cell repertoires in COVID-19. Sequenced by immunoSEQ multiplex PCR; TCRdb stores in-frame clones only, minus some. The table includes more than 85,000 clones, 85% to 95% detected once. Sequenced input: peripheral blood. Receptors originate from a man in his sixties with acute or convalescent COVID-19. Each CDR3 is given with its conserved first and last residue. D genes are given only for firm matches. A clone size is listed for some rows: how often the clone was seen (once, few, many), or a class if it is expanded.

V gene	clone size	D gene	J gene	CDR3 DNA	CDR3 protein
TRBV7-2	NA	TRBD2	TRBJ2-5	TGTGCCAGCAGCTTAGAAGGTAGCGGGATGGGAGAGACCCAGTACTTC	CASSLEGSGMGETQYF
TRBV5-1	NA	TRBD1	TRBJ2-7	TGCGCCAGCAGCCCCGGACAGGCCTTATCCTACGAGCAGTACTTC	CASSPGQALSYEQYF
TRBV11-2	NA	TRBD2	TRBJ2-4	TGTGCCAGCAGCTTAGACGCTAGCGGGGTGGGAGCCAAAAACATTCAGTACTTC	CASSLDASGVGAKNIQYF
TRBV9	NA	NA	TRBJ1-1	TGTGCCAGCAGCGTAGTAGCCCTTGGGGCACCGGCTTTCTTT	CASSVVALGAPAFF
TRBV6-5	NA	NA	TRBJ2-1	TGTGCCAGCAGTTTGGGGGGAGGCGCTTTGGGGAATGAGCAGTTCTTC	CASSLGGGALGNEQFF
TRBV28	NA	NA	TRBJ2-4	TGTGCCAGCCAGGGAAAAGGGGGTTTTTGGAACATTCAGTACTTC	CASQGKGGFWNIQYF
TRBV30	NA	NA	TRBJ1-2	TGTGCCTGGAGTGTACGAACAGGCGCCCTTGGCTACACCTTC	CAWSVRTGALGYTF
TRBV19	NA	TRBD1	TRBJ1-5	TGTGCCAGTAGGGACAGGGGCGGGGGTCAGCCCCAGCATTTT	CASRDRGGGQPQHF
TRBV27	NA	NA	TRBJ2-4	TGTGCCAGCAGTTTATCTGTCCAGGCCTTACTAGCCAAAAACATTCAGTACTTC	CASSLSVQALLAKNIQYF
TRBV24-1	NA	TRBD2	TRBJ2-7	TGTGCCACCAGTGGGGGTTCGGGACTAGGCAACGAGCAGTACTTC	CATSGGSGLGNEQYF
TRBV29-1	NA	TRBD2	TRBJ2-3	TGCAGCGTTCTAGCGGGCCCCACAGATACGCAGTATTTT	CSVLAGPTDTQYF
TRBV6-2/TRBV6-3	NA	NA	TRBJ2-5	TGTGCCAGCAGTTTCGGACTACAAGAGACCCAGTACTTC	CASSFGLQETQYF
TRBV4-3	NA	NA	TRBJ2-3	TGCGCCAGCAGCCAAGTAGGGGGCACAGATACGCAGTATTTT	CASSQVGGTDTQYF
TRBV7-9	NA	NA	TRBJ2-7	TGTGCCAGCAGTCGAGGGGGGGCAGGGCAATCCTACGAGCAGTACTTC	CASSRGGAGQSYEQYF
TRBV6-2/TRBV6-3	NA	TRBD2	TRBJ2-7	TGTGCCAGCAGCCCGAACCGTGGGGGGGAGTCGGGCGAGCAGTACTTC	CASSPNRGGESGEQYF
TRBV19	NA	NA	TRBJ2-1	TGTGCCAGTAGTATAGACCAACAGGGAAGCAATGAGCAGTTCTTC	CASSIDQQGSNEQFF
TRBV11-3	NA	TRBD2	TRBJ2-7	TGTGCCAGCAGCTTAGAATCTAGCGGGACATACGAGCAGTACTTC	CASSLESSGTYEQYF
TRBV28	NA	NA	TRBJ2-2	TGTGCCAGCAGCTATCGGGAGTCGGGCGGGGAGCTGTTTTTT	CASSYRESGGELFF
TRBV6-1	NA	NA	TRBJ1-3	TGTGCCAGCAAAACAGGGTCTGGAAACACCATATATTTT	CASKTGSGNTIYF
TRBV3-1/TRBV3-2	NA	TRBD2	TRBJ2-7	TGTGCCAGCAGCCAGGGGGATGGGACTAGCGGTTACGAGCAGTACTTC	CASSQGDGTSGYEQYF
TRBV5-6	NA	NA	TRBJ1-6	TGTGCCAGCAGCAGGGACATCGGGGCGAAATATAATTCACCCCTCCACTTT	CASSRDIGAKYNSPLHF
TRBV6-5	NA	NA	TRBJ1-6	TGTGCCAGCAGTTGGTCGTACAGAGAATATAATTCACCCCTCCACTTT	CASSWSYREYNSPLHF
TRBV11-2	NA	TRBD2	TRBJ2-2	TGTGCCAGCAGCTTAGTTGGGGGAGCGGGGACCGGGGAGCTGTTTTTT	CASSLVGGAGTGELFF
TRBV4-2	NA	TRBD1	TRBJ2-7	TGTGCCAGCAGCCCGCAGACAGGGGGCTCCTACGAGCAGTACTTC	CASSPQTGGSYEQYF
TRBV15	once	TRBD1	TRBJ1-5	TGTGCCACCAGCAGGGTGGGACAGACGGGCAATCAGCCCCAGCATTTT	CATSRVGQTGNQPQHF
TRBV5-4	few	NA	TRBJ1-2	TGTGCCAGCAGCTTGGCCCCGGACACGACCTATGGCTACACCTTC	CASSLAPDTTYGYTF
TRBV7-3	NA	NA	TRBJ1-1	TGTGCCAGCAGCTTAGGGGGCGGCAAAACTGAAGCTTTCTTT	CASSLGGGKTEAFF
TRBV6-6	once	NA	TRBJ1-5	TGTGCCAGCACCTCCTGGGCGGGCGAGGATCAGCCCCAGCATTTT	CASTSWAGEDQPQHF
TRBV6-2/TRBV6-3	NA	TRBD2	TRBJ2-7	TGTGCCAGCAGTGGCGGCCTAGCGGGGAGCTCCTACGAGCAGTACTTC	CASSGGLAGSSYEQYF
TRBV5-4	NA	TRBD1	TRBJ2-2	TGTGCCAGCAGTTCGGGAATATTAAGACAGGGGAACACCGGGGAGCTGTTTTTT	CASSSGILRQGNTGELFF
TRBV7-2	NA	NA	TRBJ2-5	TGTGCCAGCAGCTTCGACTCGTACCAAGAGACCCAGTACTTC	CASSFDSYQETQYF
TRBV3-1/TRBV3-2	NA	TRBD2	TRBJ2-1	TGTGCCAAGACTAGCGGGAGTGGTACCCATGAGCAGTTCTTC	CAKTSGSGTHEQFF
TRBV28	NA	NA	TRBJ1-5	TGTGCCAGCATTCTGGGCCGCAATCAGCCCCAGCATTTT	CASILGRNQPQHF
TRBV9	NA	NA	TRBJ1-3	TGTGCCAGCAGCGTAGCTAACGGGGGAAACACCATATATTTT	CASSVANGGNTIYF
TRBV7-2	NA	TRBD2	TRBJ2-5	TGTGCCAGCAGCGCGCAGTCTAGCGGGAGTGGAGAGACCCAGTACTTC	CASSAQSSGSGETQYF
TRBV3-1/TRBV3-2	NA	NA	TRBJ1-1	TGTGCCAGCAGCCAAGGGTTTGGACAGATCATGAACACTGAAGCTTTCTTT	CASSQGFGQIMNTEAFF
TRBV7-2	NA	TRBD1	TRBJ1-4	TGTGCCAGCAGCCCAAGGGGACAGGGGAATGAAAAACTGTTTTTT	CASSPRGQGNEKLFF
TRBV11-3	NA	NA	TRBJ2-3	TGTGCCAGCAGCTCATGGCAAAGCACAGATACGCAGTATTTT	CASSSWQSTDTQYF
TRBV28	NA	TRBD1	TRBJ2-2	TGTGCCAGCATATTACAGGGGGGCACCGGGGAGCTGTTTTTT	CASILQGGTGELFF
TRBV12-3/TRBV12-4	NA	NA	TRBJ1-3	TGTGCCAGCAGGAGGAGCTCTGGAAACACCATATATTTT	CASRRSSGNTIYF
TRBV24-1	NA	NA	TRBJ2-2	TGTGCCACCACTGGGGCGGACGGGGAGCTGTTTTTT	CATTGADGELFF
TRBV5-8	once	TRBD1	TRBJ2-3	TGTGCCAGCAGCTTCCGGACAGGGACCGCAGATACGCAGTATTTT	CASSFRTGTADTQYF